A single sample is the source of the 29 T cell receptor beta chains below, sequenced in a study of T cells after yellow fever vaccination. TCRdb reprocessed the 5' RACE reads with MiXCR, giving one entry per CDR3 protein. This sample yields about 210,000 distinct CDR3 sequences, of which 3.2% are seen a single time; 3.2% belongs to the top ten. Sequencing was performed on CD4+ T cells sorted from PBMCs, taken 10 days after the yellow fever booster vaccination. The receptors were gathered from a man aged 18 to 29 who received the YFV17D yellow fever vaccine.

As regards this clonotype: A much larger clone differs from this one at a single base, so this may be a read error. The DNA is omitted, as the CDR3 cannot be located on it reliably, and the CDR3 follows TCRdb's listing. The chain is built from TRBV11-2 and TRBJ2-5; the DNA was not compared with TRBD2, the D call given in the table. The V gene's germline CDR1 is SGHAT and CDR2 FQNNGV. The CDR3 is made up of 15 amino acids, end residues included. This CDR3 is CASSFAGGATGTEYF.

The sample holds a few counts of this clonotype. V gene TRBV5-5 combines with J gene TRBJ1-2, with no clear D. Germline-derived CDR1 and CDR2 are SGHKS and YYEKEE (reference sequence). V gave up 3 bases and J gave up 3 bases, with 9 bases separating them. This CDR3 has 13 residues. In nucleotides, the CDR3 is TGTGCCAGCAGCTCCGACTCACACTATGGCTACACCTTC. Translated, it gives CASSSDSHYGYTF.

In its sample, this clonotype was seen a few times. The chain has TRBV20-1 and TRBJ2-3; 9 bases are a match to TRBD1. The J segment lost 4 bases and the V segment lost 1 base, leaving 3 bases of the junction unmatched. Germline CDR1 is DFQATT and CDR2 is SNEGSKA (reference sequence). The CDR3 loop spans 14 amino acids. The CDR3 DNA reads TGCAGTGCTAGAGGACAGGGGGGTGCAGATACGCAGTATTTT. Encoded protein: CSARGQGGADTQYF.

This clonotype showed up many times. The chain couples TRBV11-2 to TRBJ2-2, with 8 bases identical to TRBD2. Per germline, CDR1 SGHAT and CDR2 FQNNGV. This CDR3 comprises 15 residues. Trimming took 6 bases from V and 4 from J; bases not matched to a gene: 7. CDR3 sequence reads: CASSRGLAGTGELFF. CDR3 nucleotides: TGTGCCAGCAGTCGAGGGCTAGCGGGCACCGGGGAGCTGTTTTTT.

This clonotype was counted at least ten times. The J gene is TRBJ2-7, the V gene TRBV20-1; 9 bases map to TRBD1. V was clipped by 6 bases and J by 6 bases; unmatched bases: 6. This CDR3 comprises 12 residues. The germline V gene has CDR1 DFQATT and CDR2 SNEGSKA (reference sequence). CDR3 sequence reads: CSATGQGTEQYF. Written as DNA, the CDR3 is TGCAGTGCAACTGGACAGGGGACCGAGCAGTACTTC.

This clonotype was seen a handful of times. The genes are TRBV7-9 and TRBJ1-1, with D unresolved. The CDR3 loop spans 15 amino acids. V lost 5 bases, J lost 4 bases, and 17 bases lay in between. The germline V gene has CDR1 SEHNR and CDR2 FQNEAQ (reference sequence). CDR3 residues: CASSPQAQRVTEAFF. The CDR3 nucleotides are TGTGCCAGCAGCCCCCAGGCCCAGCGGGTCACTGAAGCTTTCTTT.

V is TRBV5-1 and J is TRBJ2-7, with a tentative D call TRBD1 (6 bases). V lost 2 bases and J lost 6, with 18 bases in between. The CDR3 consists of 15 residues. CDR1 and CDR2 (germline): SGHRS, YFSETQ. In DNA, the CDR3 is TGCGCCAGCAGCTTAGGACAGACCTTTACCGGCGAGCAGTACTTC. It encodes CASSLGQTFTGEQYF.

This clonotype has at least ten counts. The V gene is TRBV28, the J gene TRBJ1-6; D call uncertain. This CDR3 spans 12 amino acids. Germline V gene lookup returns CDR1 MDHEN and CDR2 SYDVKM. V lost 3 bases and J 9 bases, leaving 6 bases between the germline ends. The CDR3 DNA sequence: TGTGCCAGCAGTTTCCGAAGTTCACCCCTCCACTTT. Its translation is CASSFRSSPLHF.

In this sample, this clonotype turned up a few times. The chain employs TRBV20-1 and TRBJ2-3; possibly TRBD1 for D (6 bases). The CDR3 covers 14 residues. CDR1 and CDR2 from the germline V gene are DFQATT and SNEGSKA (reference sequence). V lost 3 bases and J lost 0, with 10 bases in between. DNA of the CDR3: TGCAGTGCTAGTTTTCAGGGGAGCACAGATACGCAGTATTTT. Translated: CSASFQGSTDTQYF.

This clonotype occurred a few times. The CDR3 DNA reads as TGTGCCAGCAGCTTGCTCTCCACCGGGGAGCTGTTTTTT. Residues: CASSLLSTGELFF. The gene calls are TRBV5-6 and TRBJ2-2; D ambiguous. CDR1 is SGHDT and CDR2 is YYEEEE in the germline V gene. The CDR3 has 13 residues. V lost 1 base and J lost 4, with 5 bases in between. The full variable domain, with the rest looked up from reference TRBV5-6 and TRBJ2-2, is DAGVTQSPTHLIKTRGQQVTLRCSPKSGHDTVSWYQQALGQGPQFIFQYYEEEERQRGNFPDRFSGHQFPNYSSELNVNALLLGDSALYLCASSLLSTGELFFGEGSRLTVL.

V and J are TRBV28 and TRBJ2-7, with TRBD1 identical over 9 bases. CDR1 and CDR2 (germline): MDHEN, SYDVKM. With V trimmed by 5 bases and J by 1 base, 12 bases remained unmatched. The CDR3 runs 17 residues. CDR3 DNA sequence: TGTGCCAGCAGTACCAAGCTCCGGGACAGGGCTTCCTACGAGCAGTACGTC. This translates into CASSTKLRDRASYEQYV.

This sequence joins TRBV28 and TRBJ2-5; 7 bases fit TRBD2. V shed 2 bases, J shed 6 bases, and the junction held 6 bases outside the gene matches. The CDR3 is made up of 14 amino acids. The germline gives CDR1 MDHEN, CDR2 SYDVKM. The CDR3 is CASSLTPGGKTQYF. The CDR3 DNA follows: TGTGCCAGCAGTTTAACTCCGGGGGGTAAGACCCAGTACTTC.

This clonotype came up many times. CDR3 amino acids: CASSLQGPGETQYF. The CDR3 DNA follows: TGCGCCAGCAGCCTGCAAGGCCCGGGGGAGACCCAGTACTTC. V usage is TRBV4-1 and J usage is TRBJ2-5; D may be TRBD2 (5 bases). Per the germline V gene, CDR1 is MGHRA and CDR2 is YSYEKL. The length of the CDR3 is 14 residues. V was pared by 4 bases and J by 5 bases, with 14 bases between.

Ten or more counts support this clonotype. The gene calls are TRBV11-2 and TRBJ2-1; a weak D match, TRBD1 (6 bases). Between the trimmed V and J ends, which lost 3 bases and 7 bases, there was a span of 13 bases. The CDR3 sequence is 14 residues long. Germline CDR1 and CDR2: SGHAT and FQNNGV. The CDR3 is CASSLFTGRNEQFF. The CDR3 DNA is TGTGCCAGCAGCTTGTTTACAGGGCGGAATGAGCAGTTCTTC.

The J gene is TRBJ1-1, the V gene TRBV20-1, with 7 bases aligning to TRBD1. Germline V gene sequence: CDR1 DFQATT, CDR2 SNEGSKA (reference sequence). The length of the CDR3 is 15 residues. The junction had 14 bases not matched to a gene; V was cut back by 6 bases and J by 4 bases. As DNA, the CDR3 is TGCAGTGCGCGCCACAGGGGACGCTCACTCACTGAAGCTTTCTTT. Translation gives CSARHRGRSLTEAFF.

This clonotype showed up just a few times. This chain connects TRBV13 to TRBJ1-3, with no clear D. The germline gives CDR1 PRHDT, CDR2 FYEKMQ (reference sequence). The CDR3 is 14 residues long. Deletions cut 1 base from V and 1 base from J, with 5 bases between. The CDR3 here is CASSLVASGNTIYF. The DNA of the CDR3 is TGTGCCAGCAGCTTAGTTGCATCTGGAAACACCATATATTTT.

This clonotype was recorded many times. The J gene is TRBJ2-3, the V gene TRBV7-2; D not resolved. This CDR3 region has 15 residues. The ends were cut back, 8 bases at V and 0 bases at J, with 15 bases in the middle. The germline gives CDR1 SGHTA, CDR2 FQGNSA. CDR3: CASRPMAASTDTQYF. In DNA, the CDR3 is TGTGCCAGCCGACCTATGGCGGCTAGCACAGATACGCAGTATTTT.

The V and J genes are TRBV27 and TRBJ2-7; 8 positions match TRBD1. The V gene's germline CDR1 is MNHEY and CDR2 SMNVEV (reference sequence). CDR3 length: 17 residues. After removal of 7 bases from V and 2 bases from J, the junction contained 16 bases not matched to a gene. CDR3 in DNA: TGTGCCAGCACCGTCCCGGGACAGGAACCCGTCCCCTACGAGCAGTACGTC. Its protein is CASTVPGQEPVPYEQYV.

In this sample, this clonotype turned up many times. The CDR3: CAVAGGLVDTQYF. DNA for the CDR3: TGTGCCGTAGCAGGGGGTTTAGTAGATACGCAGTATTTT. This rearrangement joins TRBV10-3 to TRBJ2-3, with 7 bases matching TRBD1. Germline CDR1 is ENHRY and CDR2 is SYGVKD. CDR3 length equals 13 residues. V lost 11 bases and J lost 5; bases outside the gene matches: 10.

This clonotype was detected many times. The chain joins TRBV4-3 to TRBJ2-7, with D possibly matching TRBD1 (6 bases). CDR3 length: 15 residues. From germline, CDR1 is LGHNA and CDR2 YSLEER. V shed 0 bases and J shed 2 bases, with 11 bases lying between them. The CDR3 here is CASSQEEQGPYEQYF. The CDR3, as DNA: TGCGCCAGCAGCCAAGAGGAACAGGGTCCCTACGAGCAGTACTTC.

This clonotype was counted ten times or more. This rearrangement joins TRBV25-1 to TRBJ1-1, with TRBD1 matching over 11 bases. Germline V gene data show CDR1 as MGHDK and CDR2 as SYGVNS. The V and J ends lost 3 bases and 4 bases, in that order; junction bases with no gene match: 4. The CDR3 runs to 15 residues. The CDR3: CASSESGTGGTEAFF. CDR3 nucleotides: TGTGCCAGCAGTGAGTCCGGGACAGGGGGCACTGAAGCTTTCTTT.

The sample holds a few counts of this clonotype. CDR3 protein: CASSLAGQENQPQHF. The CDR3 bases are TGTGCCAGCAGTTTAGCGGGACAGGAAAATCAGCCCCAGCATTTT. The V gene is TRBV12-3 or TRBV12-4, the J gene TRBJ1-5, with TRBD1 matching 8 bases. There are 15 residues in the CDR3. V dropped 0 bases and J dropped 4; count of bases not matched to a gene: 2.

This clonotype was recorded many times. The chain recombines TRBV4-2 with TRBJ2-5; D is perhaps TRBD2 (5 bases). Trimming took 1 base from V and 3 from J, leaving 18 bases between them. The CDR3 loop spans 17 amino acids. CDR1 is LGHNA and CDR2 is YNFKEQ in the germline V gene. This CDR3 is CASSQGSYGSGEETQYF. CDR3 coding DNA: TGTGCCAGCAGCCAAGGGAGTTACGGCAGCGGAGAAGAGACCCAGTACTTC.

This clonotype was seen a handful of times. In nucleotides, the CDR3 is TGTGCCAGCAGCTTAGGGTTCGGGGGAAACGAGCAGTACTTC. Amino acid sequence: CASSLGFGGNEQYF. The chain couples TRBV7-2 to TRBJ2-7, with a possible D match to TRBD2 (6 bases). CDR3 length equals 14 residues. Deletions cut 1 base from V and 5 bases from J, with 12 bases between. Germline V gene data show CDR1 as SGHTA and CDR2 as FQGNSA.

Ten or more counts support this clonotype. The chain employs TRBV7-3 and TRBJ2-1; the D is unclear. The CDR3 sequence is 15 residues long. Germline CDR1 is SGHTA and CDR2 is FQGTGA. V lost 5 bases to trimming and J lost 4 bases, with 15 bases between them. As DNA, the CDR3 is TGTGCCAGCAGCCCAAGCCATGCTTCGTACAATGAGCAGTTCTTC. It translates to CASSPSHASYNEQFF.

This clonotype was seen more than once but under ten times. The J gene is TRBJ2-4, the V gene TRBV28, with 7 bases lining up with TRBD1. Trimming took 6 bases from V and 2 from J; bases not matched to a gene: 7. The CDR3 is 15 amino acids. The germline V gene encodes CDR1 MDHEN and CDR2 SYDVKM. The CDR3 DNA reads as TGTGCCAGCAGGCAAGGGGGCGCGTCCAAAAACATTCAGTACTTC. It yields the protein CASRQGGASKNIQYF.

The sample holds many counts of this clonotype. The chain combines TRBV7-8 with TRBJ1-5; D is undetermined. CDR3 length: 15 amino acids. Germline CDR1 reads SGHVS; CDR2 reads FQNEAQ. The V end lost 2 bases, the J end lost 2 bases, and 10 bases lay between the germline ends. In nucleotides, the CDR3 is TGTGCCAGCAGCTTAAGGGCCCAGGGCAATCAGCCCCAGCATTTT. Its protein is CASSLRAQGNQPQHF.

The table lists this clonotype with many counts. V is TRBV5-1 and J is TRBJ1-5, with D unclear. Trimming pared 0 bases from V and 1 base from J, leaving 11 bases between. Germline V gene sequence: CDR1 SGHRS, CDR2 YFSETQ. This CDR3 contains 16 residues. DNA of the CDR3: TGCGCCAGCAGCTTGGGAATAGCAACGAGCAATCAGCCCCAGCATTTT. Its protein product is CASSLGIATSNQPQHF.

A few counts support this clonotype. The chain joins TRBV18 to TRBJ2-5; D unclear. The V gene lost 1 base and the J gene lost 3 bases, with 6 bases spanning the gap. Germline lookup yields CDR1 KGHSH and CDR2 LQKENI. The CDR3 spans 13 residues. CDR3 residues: CASSPRNEETQYF. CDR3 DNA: TGTGCCAGCTCACCACGAAATGAAGAGACCCAGTACTTC. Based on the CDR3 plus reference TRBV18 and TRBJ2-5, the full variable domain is NAGVMQNPRHLVRRRGQEARLRCSPMKGHSHVYWYRQLPEEGLKFMVYLQKENIIDESGMPKERFSAEFPKEGPSILRIQQVVRGDSAAYFCASSPRNEETQYFGPGTRLLVL.